This T cell receptor (beta chain) was profiled in a study of blood T cell repertoires in COVID-19. Turning to the study itself: Specimens from acute and convalescent COVID-19 originated in the United States, Italy and Spain. T cells, B-cell-depleted T cells, or PBMCs supplied cDNA or gDNA.

Original analysis: The assay estimated nucleated cells by amplifying reference gene primers. Assay used: immunoSEQ multiplex PCR; TCRdb lists only in-frame clones, some missing. Clonal size and the V and J genes are those of that table, whereas D and trimming came from the DNA. The sample records 200,000 to 250,000 clones, around 81% being singletons. The CDR3 is made up of 13 amino acids. The ends were cut back, 1 base at V and 6 bases at J, with 10 bases in the middle. Germline values: CDR1 SEHNR, CDR2 FQNEAQ (reference sequence). The chain has TRBV7-9 and TRBJ2-7; unclear D gene. The sample consisted of peripheral blood. The TCR originated in a woman in her 70s with acute or convalescent COVID-19. The CDR3 protein is CASSLGMESEQYF. CDR3 in DNA: TGTGCCAGCAGCTTAGGCATGGAGAGCGAGCAGTACTTC. Filled out from reference TRBV7-9 and TRBJ2-7, the complete variable domain reads DTGVSQNPRHKITKRGQNVTFRCDPISEHNRLYWYRQTLGQGPEFLTYFQNEAQLEKSRLLSDRFSAERPKGSFSTLEIQRTEQGDSAMYLCASSLGMESEQYFGPGTRLTVT.